This passage covers 14 T cell receptor beta chains from one sample sequenced in a study of T cell repertoires and HLA-DP antigens. No antigen is known for these receptors. Produced via immunoSEQ multiplex PCR; TCRdb's table is partial and in-frame only. The top ten hold about 1.7% of the sample, which has around 90,000 clones, 86% seen once. Sequenced sample: CD4+ T cells from PBMCs. These receptor sequences come from a man aged 45-65 years in good health and CMV-seronegative.

Regarding this clone: The germline gene is not matched at one end of the junction; a read error may be the cause. This chain links TRBV28 with TRBJ2-1; 12 bases fit TRBD2. Germline V lookup: CDR1 MDHEN, CDR2 SYDVKM. The CDR3 is 15 residues long. CDR3: CASRFSGLAGSEQFF. The CDR3 DNA sequence: TGTGCCAGCCGTTTCTCTGGACTAGCGGGGAGTGAGCAGTTCTTC.

V is TRBV27 and J is TRBJ2-1; maybe TRBD2 (6 bases). CDR3 length: 15 amino acids. Germline V lookup: CDR1 MNHEY, CDR2 SMNVEV (reference sequence). Trimming removed 0 bases from V and 9 bases from J, with 15 bases in between. The CDR3 bases are TGTGCCAGCAGTTTATCGGGGGGAGTCGGTGGTGAGCAGTTCTTC. Translation gives CASSLSGGVGGEQFF.

The CDR3: CASSQPTGDGLGLAKNIQYF. CDR3 DNA sequence: TGCGCCAGCAGCCAACCGACAGGGGACGGCCTAGGGCTAGCCAAAAACATTCAGTACTTC. The V call is TRBV4-1, the J call TRBJ2-4; 8 positions match TRBD1. The CDR3 totals 20 residues. V lost 2 bases, J lost 0 bases, and 15 bases stayed unmatched. The germline V gene encodes CDR1 MGHRA and CDR2 YSYEKL.

The CDR3 region is CASTPTGTYEQYF. As DNA, the CDR3 is TGTGCCAGCACCCCAACCGGAACCTACGAGCAGTACTTC. This rearrangement joins TRBV6-5 to TRBJ2-7, with D uncertain. From germline, CDR1 is MNHEY and CDR2 SVGAGI. V lost 7 bases to trimming and J lost 2 bases, with 12 bases between them. The CDR3 has 13 residues.

The chain has TRBV14 and TRBJ1-6; unclear D gene. The germline CDR1 and CDR2 sequences are SGHDN and FVKESK. This CDR3 is built from 15 residues. V shed 1 base and J shed 3 bases, with 7 bases lying between them. This chain's CDR3 is CASSQGAGYNSPLHF. CDR3 nucleotides: TGTGCCAGCAGCCAAGGGGCAGGCTATAATTCACCCCTCCACTTT.

The chain is built from TRBV19 and TRBJ2-3, with unresolved D. CDR1 and CDR2 from the germline V gene are LNHDA and SQIVND (reference sequence). The germline V and J ends were trimmed by 5 bases and 0 bases, with 12 bases remaining between them. CDR3 length: 15 residues. This CDR3 reads CASSWRWASTDTQYF. As DNA, the CDR3 is TGTGCCAGTAGTTGGCGATGGGCTAGCACAGATACGCAGTATTTT.

This clone has just one count. The V and J genes are TRBV29-1 and TRBJ2-4, with D possibly being TRBD2 (5 bases). The germline gives CDR1 SQVTM, CDR2 ANQGSEA. The CDR3 sequence is 13 residues long. Trimming left V 2 bases short and J 8 bases short, with 13 bases between. CDR3 in DNA: TGCAGCGTTGAATTACGGGGTCGAGACATTCAGTACTTC. It codes for CSVELRGRDIQYF.

The rearrangement links TRBV28 to TRBJ1-2; D is unresolved. There are 13 residues in the CDR3. Germline assignment: CDR1 MDHEN and CDR2 SYDVKM. Trimming pared 2 bases from V and 2 bases from J, leaving 6 bases between. The CDR3 nucleotides are TGTGCCAGCAGTTTAACAACGAACTATGGCTACACCTTC. This sequence encodes CASSLTTNYGYTF.

This clone has only a few counts. V usage is TRBV4-1 and J usage is TRBJ2-3, with D possibly matching TRBD2 (6 bases). The V gene's germline CDR1 is MGHRA and CDR2 YSYEKL. Trimming took off 0 bases at V and 2 bases at J, with 9 bases between the two ends. The CDR3 sequence is 15 residues long. The CDR3 DNA reads TGCGCCAGCAGCCAAGAGCGGGGAGCCACAGATACGCAGTATTTT. Its protein is CASSQERGATDTQYF.

This rearrangement joins TRBV5-1 to TRBJ2-7, with D possibly being TRBD2 (5 bases). Germline CDR1 reads SGHRS; CDR2 reads YFSETQ. Trimming shortened V by 4 bases and J by 3 bases, and 14 bases separated the two germline ends. The CDR3 has 14 amino acids. CDR3 residues: CASSRRDSNYEQYF. CDR3 in DNA: TGCGCCAGCAGCCGCCGGGATTCCAACTACGAGCAGTACTTC.

The rearrangement joins TRBV5-1 to TRBJ2-7, with TRBD2 matching over 11 bases. This CDR3 region has 16 residues. With 4 bases clipped from V and 5 bases from J, the junction kept 11 bases outside the gene matches. Germline V gene sequence: CDR1 SGHRS, CDR2 YFSETQ. CDR3 residues: CASSLPNLAGGNEQYF. DNA for the CDR3: TGCGCCAGCAGCCTCCCGAACCTAGCGGGAGGCAACGAGCAGTACTTC. The full variable domain, its missing parts supplied by reference TRBV5-1 and TRBJ2-7, is KAGVTQTPRYLIKTRGQQVTLSCSPISGHRSVSWYQQTPGQGLQFLFEYFSETQRNKGNFPGRFSGRQFSNSRSEMNVSTLELGDSALYLCASSLPNLAGGNEQYFGPGTRLTVT.

This clone was observed a single time. This sequence joins TRBV18 and TRBJ2-2, with TRBD1 matching 12 bases. Germline CDR1 reads KGHSH; CDR2 reads LQKENI. The CDR3 totals 15 residues. Unmatched junction bases numbered 1, after V lost 2 bases and J lost 6 bases. For the CDR3, the DNA is TGTGCCAGCTCACCAGGGACAGGGGGCTCCGGGGAGCTGTTTTTT. Protein sequence: CASSPGTGGSGELFF.

This clone showed up just a few times. V usage is TRBV5-4 and J usage is TRBJ1-6; the D is unclear. In germline, CDR1 is SGHNT, CDR2 YYREEE (reference sequence). Trimming cost V 0 bases and J 15 bases, with 10 bases left between them. The CDR3 has 12 amino acids. CDR3 coding DNA: TGTGCCAGCAGCTTGGACAGAATAGGCCTCCACTTT. It translates to CASSLDRIGLHF.

The chain has TRBV4-2 and TRBJ1-5; 7 nucleotides agree with TRBD1. V was pared by 2 bases and J by 0 bases, with 7 bases of the junction left unmatched. This CDR3 region has 17 residues. Germline CDR1 and CDR2: LGHNA and YNFKEQ. CDR3 region: CASSQTPGQTSNQPQHF. The CDR3 nucleotides are TGTGCCAGCAGCCAAACCCCGGGACAGACTAGCAATCAGCCCCAGCATTTT.